This T cell receptor beta chain was retrieved from a study of neurological immune-mediated disorders. Whole-study results and caveats: The phylogenetic placement of 18 of 34 multiple sclerosis patients' repertoires in one related-CDR3 cluster constitutes a possible signature. HTLV-1-associated myelopathy displayed the greatest TCR clonal expansion, and multiple sclerosis exhibited the smallest, lower than that of healthy controls.

V lost 5 bases and J lost 5; bases outside the gene matches: 14. The CDR3 has 15 residues. Germline V CDR1 and CDR2: SQVTM, ANQGSEA. cDNA was made by 5'RACE with 10-nucleotide random UMIs. A single record per CDR3 protein comes from TCRdb applying MiXCR to the 5' RACE reads. The sample contains roughly 52,000 distinct CDR3 sequences, about 5.6% of which appear only once. CD4+ or CD8+ T cells at a count of 1 million served as input for the sorted libraries. This clonotype was observed many times. Its matching antigen is unknown. The rearrangement joins TRBV29-1 to TRBJ2-5; 7 nucleotides align to TRBD2. The TCR comes from a woman between 18 and 30 years old with multiple sclerosis. The sample was CD4+ T cells from blood. The DNA of the CDR3 is TGCAGCGTTCTTGGTGGTAGCGGGCAAGGGGAGACCCAGTACTTC. Amino acids: CSVLGGSGQGETQYF.